Listed here is a single TCR beta chain. The target antigen is unknown. From RNA, the CDR3 regions of TCR beta chains were amplified and sequenced. Second-round multiplex PCR came after a first-round RT-PCR that employed HTBI primers. TCRdb fed the multiplex PCR reads into MiXCR, producing one record per CDR3 protein. This table has some 750,000 distinct CDR3 sequences, roughly two fifths appearing once. These data originate in a study of Graves' ophthalmopathy and Graves' hyperthyroidism. Study-level findings and limits: Distinction of ophthalmopathy from stable hyperthyroidism by a 13-signature model reached 85% to 90% sensitivity and 70% to 83% specificity.

CDR3 length equals 13 residues. Germline-derived CDR1 and CDR2 are SEHNR and FQNEAQ (reference sequence). V was shortened by 5 bases and J by 0 bases, with 6 bases between the two germline ends. The rearrangement links TRBV7-9 to TRBJ2-3; D remains unclear. The receptor was derived from an adult man with Graves' ophthalmopathy. The source material was peripheral blood. The CDR3 DNA reads TGTGCCAGCAGCACTCCTAGCACAGATACGCAGTATTTT. As protein: CASSTPSTDTQYF. The variable domain in full, with the rest retrieved from reference TRBV7-9 and TRBJ2-3, is DTGVSQNPRHKITKRGQNVTFRCDPISEHNRLYWYRQTLGQGPEFLTYFQNEAQLEKSRLLSDRFSAERPKGSFSTLEIQRTEQGDSAMYLCASSTPSTDTQYFGPGTRLTVL.